A selection of T cell receptor beta chains follows, all from one sample in a study of T cells expressing NK-cell markers. TCRdb re-analyzed the 5' RACE reads; it lists each CDR3 protein once, without DNA. Recorded for this sample: about 160,000 distinct CDR3 sequences. Sequencing was done on a sample of blood T cells: a sorted CD56 or NKG2C T cell subset, CD4+ or CD8+ T cells, or bulk PBMC T cells (not recorded which). These receptors were obtained from a woman between 18 and 69 years old in good health. CDR3s include the opening cysteine and the closing phenylalanine or tryptophan.

length | J | V | CDR3
13 | TRBJ1-1 | TRBV12-3/TRBV12-4 | CASSPGVGTEAFF
17 | TRBJ2-7 | TRBV25-1 | CASNPDPGLGGFGEQYF
15 | TRBJ2-1 | TRBV13 | CASSLGRLAVNEQFF
15 | TRBJ2-3 | TRBV7-7 | CASRRLAVGTDTQYF
15 | TRBJ1-2 | TRBV20-1 | CSVIGARGDYYGYTF
16 | TRBJ1-2 | TRBV6-5 | CASSTNGGTANYGYTF
15 | TRBJ1-5 | TRBV28 | CASTPAGPTDQPQHF
16 | TRBJ2-3 | TRBV3-1 | CASSSFQRGATDTQYF
14 | TRBJ1-1 | TRBV7-2 | CASSVADRDPEAFF
13 | TRBJ2-5 | TRBV29-1 | CSVPPSGSATQYF
14 | TRBJ2-3 | TRBV20-1 | CSAPLYVGTDTQYF
14 | TRBJ2-1 | TRBV24-1 | CATSDSGGAFEQFF
13 | TRBJ2-7 | TRBV27 | CATSLAGEYEQYF
14 | TRBJ1-2 | TRBV12-3/TRBV12-4 | CASSFSTGGGGYTF
13 | TRBJ2-1 | TRBV10-2 | CASTVDRGAEQFF